This T cell receptor (beta chain) emerged from a study of OX40 agonist ivuxolimab in advanced cancers. Autoimmune disease history or systemic immunosuppression meant exclusion. Collection of blood occurred at baseline, at cycle 4 day 1, and at cycle 7 day 1. This CDR3 has 16 amino acids. The germline V gene encodes CDR1 SGHTA and CDR2 FQGNSA. The germline V and J ends were trimmed by 5 bases and 5 bases, with 18 bases remaining between them. Produced via immunoSEQ multiplex PCR; TCRdb's table is partial and in-frame only. The repertoire holds about 94,000 clones, with around 87% as singletons. The study, taken as a whole, reports: Clonal expansion from baseline to week 6 occurred in both CD4+ and CD8+ T cells.

This clone came up a few times. Its antigen is not known. Sequencing used CD4+ or CD8+ T cells sorted from blood, obtained in a trial of the OX40 agonist ivuxolimab. The sequence derives from an adult with an advanced solid tumor such as melanoma, head and neck, liver or kidney cancer. This chain joins TRBV7-2 and TRBJ2-2, with a possible D match to TRBD1 (6 bases). The CDR3 nucleotides read TGTGCCAGCAGCAATGGTGGGACAAGAGGGACCGGGGAGCTGTTTTTT. This sequence encodes CASSNGGTRGTGELFF.